This T cell receptor (beta chain) was sequenced in a study of T cell repertoires in ileal Crohn's disease. Study outcomes and limitations: Clonal expansions were more frequent in active smokers than non-smokers at surgery. All patients with clonality above 26.8% had endoscopic recurrence.

The protocol was immunoSEQ multiplex PCR, while the TCRdb copy is restricted to in-frame clones and leaves out a portion. Seen here are about 12,000 clones, approximately 85% observed once, and the top ten hold about 11%. The V gene lost 0 bases and the J gene lost 4 bases, with 10 bases spanning the gap. This CDR3 comprises 14 residues. The V gene's germline CDR1 is SGHRS and CDR2 YFSETQ. In the case of this clone: Its antigen is currently unknown.

As for time point: neoterminal ileum biopsy at postoperative endoscopy, about 6 months after surgery. The origin of this receptor is an adult with Crohn's disease. The sample taken for sequencing was ileal tissue. This chain uses TRBV5-1 with TRBJ1-1; D is perhaps TRBD1 (5 bases). The CDR3 spells CASSLEGSGTEAFF. For the CDR3, the DNA is TGCGCCAGCAGCTTGGAGGGGTCGGGCACTGAAGCTTTCTTT.